One sample yielded the 7 T cell receptor beta chains listed below, sequenced in a study of blood T cell repertoires in COVID-19. The assay was immunoSEQ multiplex PCR, and TCRdb's table has in-frame clones only and misses some. The table records about 330,000 clones, about 92% of them present only once. Sequencing was done on a sample of PBMCs or T cells enriched from blood (not recorded which). These receptors originate from a woman in her 30s who had recovered from COVID-19.

The chain recombines TRBV4-1 with TRBJ1-2, with TRBD1 matching 8 bases. Germline CDR1 is MGHRA and CDR2 is YSYEKL. The CDR3 length is 17 residues. Trimming took 1 base from V and 0 from J; bases not matched to a gene: 7. This CDR3 reads CASSQVIQGVANYGYTF. The CDR3 nucleotides are TGCGCCAGCAGCCAAGTTATACAGGGGGTCGCTAACTATGGCTACACCTTC.

The gene calls are TRBV19 and TRBJ2-4; possibly TRBD1 for D (6 bases). Trimming took off 5 bases at V and 0 bases at J, with 11 bases between the two ends. The CDR3 extends over 15 amino acids. CDR1 is LNHDA and CDR2 is SQIVND in the germline V gene (reference sequence). The CDR3 loop is CASSAGDLAKNIQYF. Here the CDR3 DNA reads TGTGCCAGTAGTGCAGGGGATTTAGCCAAAAACATTCAGTACTTC. The whole variable domain, remainder taken from reference TRBV19 and TRBJ2-4, is DGGITQSPKYLFRKEGQNVTLSCEQNLNHDAMYWYRQDPGQGLRLIYYSQIVNDFQKGDIAEGYSVSREKKESFPLTVTSAQKNPTAFYLCASSAGDLAKNIQYFGAGTRLSVL.

CDR3 nucleotide sequence: TGTGCCAGCAGCTTGTTCAGGGGAACCAATGATGAGCAGTTCTTC. Translating gives CASSLFRGTNDEQFF. The chain carries TRBV5-8 and TRBJ2-1; weak D call: TRBD1 (6 bases). V lost 1 base and J 8 bases, leaving 16 bases between the germline ends. Germline assignment: CDR1 SGHTS and CDR2 YDEGEE. CDR3 length equals 15 residues.

The chain uses TRBV4-3 and TRBJ2-1; D is possibly TRBD2 (6 bases). V lost 0 bases to trimming and J lost 10 bases, with 16 bases between them. CDR3 size: 15 residues. The germline V gene encodes CDR1 LGHNA and CDR2 YSLEER. CDR3 coding DNA: TGCGCCAGCAGCCAAGATGGACTACCCTCTGGGGAGCAGTTCTTC. This encodes CASSQDGLPSGEQFF.

The chain links TRBV4-1 to TRBJ2-5; 9 nucleotides match TRBD2. Germline V gene lookup returns CDR1 MGHRA and CDR2 YSYEKL. The CDR3 is made up of 16 amino acids. The J segment lost 1 base and the V segment lost 1 base, leaving 4 bases of the junction unmatched. CDR3 DNA: TGCGCCAGCAGCCAAGCGCCGCGGGGGGGCCAAGAGACCCAGTACTTC. It yields the protein CASSQAPRGGQETQYF.

This clone has just one count. This chain uses TRBV10-3 with TRBJ1-1, with 12 nucleotides matching TRBD1. The germline V gene encodes CDR1 ENHRY and CDR2 SYGVKD. The CDR3 is 14 amino acids. J gave up 5 bases and V 4 bases, and 2 bases lay outside the gene matches. In DNA, the CDR3 is TGTGCCATCAGTGGGGACAGGGGGCAAACTGAAGCTTTCTTT. The encoded protein is CAISGDRGQTEAFF.

The V call is TRBV21-1, the J call TRBJ2-3; TRBD2 reflects the table's D call only, with no check against the DNA. TRBV21-1 is designated a pseudogene. The CDR3 length is 13 residues. CDR3 DNA: TGTGCCAGCAGCAGCCAGGAGGACGGTACGCAGTATTTT. Protein sequence: CASSSQEDGTQYF.